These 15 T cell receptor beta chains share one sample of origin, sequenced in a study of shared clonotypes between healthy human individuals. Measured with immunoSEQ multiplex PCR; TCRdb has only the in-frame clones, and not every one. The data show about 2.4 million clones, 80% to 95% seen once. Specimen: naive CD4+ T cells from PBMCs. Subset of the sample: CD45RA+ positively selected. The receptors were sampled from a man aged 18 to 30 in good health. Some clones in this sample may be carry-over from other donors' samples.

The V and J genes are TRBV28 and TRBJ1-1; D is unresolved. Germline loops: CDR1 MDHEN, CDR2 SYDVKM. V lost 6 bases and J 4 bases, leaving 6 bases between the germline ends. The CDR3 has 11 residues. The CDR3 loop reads CASRSGTEAFF. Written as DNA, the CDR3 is TGTGCCAGCAGATCCGGCACTGAAGCTTTCTTT.

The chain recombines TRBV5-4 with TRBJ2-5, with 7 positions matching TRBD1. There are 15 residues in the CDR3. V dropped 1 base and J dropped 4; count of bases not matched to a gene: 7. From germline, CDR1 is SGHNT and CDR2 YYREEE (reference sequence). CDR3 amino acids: CASSLTLGQLETQYF. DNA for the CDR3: TGTGCCAGCAGCTTGACCTTGGGACAGTTAGAGACCCAGTACTTC. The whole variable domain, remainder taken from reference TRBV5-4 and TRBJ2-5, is ETGVTQSPTHLIKTRGQQVTLRCSSQSGHNTVSWYQQALGQGPQFIFQYYREEENGRGNFPPRFSGLQFPNYSSELNVNALELDDSALYLCASSLTLGQLETQYFGPGTRLLVL.

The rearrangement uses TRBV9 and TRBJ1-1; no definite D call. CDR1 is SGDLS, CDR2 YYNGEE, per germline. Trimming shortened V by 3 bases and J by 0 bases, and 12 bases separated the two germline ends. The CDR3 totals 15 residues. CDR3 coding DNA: TGTGCCAGCAGCGAAAGGGAGGCGATGAACACTGAAGCTTTCTTT. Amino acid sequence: CASSEREAMNTEAFF.

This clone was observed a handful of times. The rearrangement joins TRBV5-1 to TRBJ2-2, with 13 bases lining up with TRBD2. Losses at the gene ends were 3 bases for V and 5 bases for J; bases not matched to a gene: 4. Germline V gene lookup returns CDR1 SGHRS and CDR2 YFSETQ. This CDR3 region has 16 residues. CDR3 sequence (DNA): TGCGCCAGCAGCTGGGGACTAGCGGGGCCAACCGGGGAGCTGTTTTTT. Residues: CASSWGLAGPTGELFF.

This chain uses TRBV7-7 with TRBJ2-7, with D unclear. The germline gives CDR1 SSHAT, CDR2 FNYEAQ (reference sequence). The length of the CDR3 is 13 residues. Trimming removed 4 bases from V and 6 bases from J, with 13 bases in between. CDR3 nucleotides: TGTGCCAGCAGCTACGATCCGGTCGGCGAGCAGTACTTC. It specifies CASSYDPVGEQYF.

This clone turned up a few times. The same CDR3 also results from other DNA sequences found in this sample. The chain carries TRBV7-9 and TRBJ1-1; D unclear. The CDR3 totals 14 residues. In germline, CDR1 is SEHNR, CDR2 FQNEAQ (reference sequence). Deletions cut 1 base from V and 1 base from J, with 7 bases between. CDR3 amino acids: CASSLGGRNTEAFF. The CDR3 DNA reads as TGTGCCAGCAGCTTAGGTGGGAGGAACACTGAAGCTTTCTTT.

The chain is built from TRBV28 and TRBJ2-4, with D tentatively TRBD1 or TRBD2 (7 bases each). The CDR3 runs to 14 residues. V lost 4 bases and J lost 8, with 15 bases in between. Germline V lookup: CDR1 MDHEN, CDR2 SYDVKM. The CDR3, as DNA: TGTGCCAGCAGTTCAGGGGGGGCAGGAGACATTCAGTACTTC. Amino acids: CASSSGGAGDIQYF.

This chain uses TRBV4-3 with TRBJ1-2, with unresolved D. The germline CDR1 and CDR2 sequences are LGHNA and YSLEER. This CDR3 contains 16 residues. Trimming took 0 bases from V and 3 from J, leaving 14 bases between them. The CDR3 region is CASSQDFRRWHYGYTF. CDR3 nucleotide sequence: TGCGCCAGCAGCCAAGATTTTAGGAGATGGCACTATGGCTACACCTTC.

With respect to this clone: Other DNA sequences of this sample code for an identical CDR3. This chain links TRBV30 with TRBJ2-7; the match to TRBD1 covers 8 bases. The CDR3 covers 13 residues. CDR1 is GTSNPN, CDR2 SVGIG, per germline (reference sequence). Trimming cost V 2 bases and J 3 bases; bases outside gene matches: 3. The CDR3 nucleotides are TGTGCCTGGAGTCCCGACAGGGGCTACGAGCAGTACTTC. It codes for CAWSPDRGYEQYF.

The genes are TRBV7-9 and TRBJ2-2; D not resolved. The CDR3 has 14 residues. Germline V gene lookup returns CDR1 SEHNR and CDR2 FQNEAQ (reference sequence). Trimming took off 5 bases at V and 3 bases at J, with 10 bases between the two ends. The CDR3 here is CASSPSYDTGELFF. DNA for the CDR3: TGTGCCAGCAGCCCCTCCTACGACACCGGGGAGCTGTTTTTT.

CDR3 sequence (DNA): TGTGCCAGTAGTATTACTGGTCTGGCAGGGCGAAAGGCCAACGTCCTGACTTTC. Its protein is CASSITGLAGRKANVLTF. The rearrangement links TRBV19 to TRBJ2-6; D might be TRBD1 (5 bases). The ends were cut back, 3 bases at V and 6 bases at J, with 21 bases in the middle. The CDR3 runs 18 residues. The germline V gene encodes CDR1 LNHDA and CDR2 SQIVND (reference sequence).

The DNA of the CDR3 is TGTGCCATCAGGAGGGAGGACACATTGATTCAGTACTTC. It encodes CAIRREDTLIQYF. This rearrangement joins TRBV10-3 to TRBJ2-4; D may be TRBD2 (6 bases). Germline CDR1 is ENHRY and CDR2 is SYGVKD. The CDR3 is made up of 13 amino acids. The ends were cut back, 6 bases at V and 10 bases at J, with 16 bases in the middle.

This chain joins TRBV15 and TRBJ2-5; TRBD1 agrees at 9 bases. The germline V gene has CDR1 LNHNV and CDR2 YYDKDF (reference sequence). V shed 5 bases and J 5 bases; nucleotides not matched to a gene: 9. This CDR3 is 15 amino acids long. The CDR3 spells CATSGGFGTGETQYF. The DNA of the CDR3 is TGTGCCACCAGCGGAGGATTCGGGACAGGGGAGACCCAGTACTTC.

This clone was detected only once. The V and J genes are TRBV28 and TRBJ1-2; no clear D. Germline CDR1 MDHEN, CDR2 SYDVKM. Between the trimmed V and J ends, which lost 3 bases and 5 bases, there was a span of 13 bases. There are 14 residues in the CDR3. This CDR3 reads CASSFRSTKYGYTF. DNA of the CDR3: TGTGCCAGCAGTTTTAGGTCAACAAAATATGGCTACACCTTC.

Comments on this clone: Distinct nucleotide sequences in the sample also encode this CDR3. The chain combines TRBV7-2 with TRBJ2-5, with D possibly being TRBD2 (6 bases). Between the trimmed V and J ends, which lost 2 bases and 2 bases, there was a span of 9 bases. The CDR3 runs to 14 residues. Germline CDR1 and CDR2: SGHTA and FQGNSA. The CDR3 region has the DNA TGTGCCAGCAGCTTAAGTGGGGGGCAAGAGACCCAGTACTTC. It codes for CASSLSGGQETQYF. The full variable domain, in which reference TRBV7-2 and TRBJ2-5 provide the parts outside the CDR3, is GAGVSQSPSNKVTEKGKDVELRCDPISGHTALYWYRQSLGQGLEFLIYFQGNSAPDKSGLPSDRFSAERTGGSVSTLTIQRTQQEDSAVYLCASSLSGGQETQYFGPGTRLLVL.